Sequencing of this TCR beta chain was carried out in a study of blood T cell repertoires in COVID-19. Study context: The origin of the acute and convalescent COVID-19 samples was the United States, Italy and Spain.

Repertoires were generated with immunoSEQ multiplex PCR, while TCRdb's copy carries only in-frame clones and drops some. The top ten clones hold 2.6% of a sample with under 250,000 clones, around 78% of them seen once. Sequenced: peripheral blood. This TCR came from a woman between 65 and 79 years old with active or convalescent COVID-19.

The CDR3 here is CAWSVSRTGELFF. Here the CDR3 DNA reads TGTGCCTGGAGTGTGTCCCGGACCGGGGAGCTGTTTTTT. The chain recombines TRBV30 with TRBJ2-2; D remains unclear. CDR3 size: 13 residues. The germline V and J ends were trimmed by 0 bases and 5 bases, with 7 bases remaining between them. Germline V gives CDR1 GTSNPN, CDR2 SVGIG (reference sequence).